This T cell receptor beta chain was observed in a study of CD8+CD57+ T cells in acquired aplastic anemia. For the study at large: DNA recovered from sorted CD4+ and CD8+ cells had a mean of approximately 3 ug.

TCR beta VDJ and CDR3 profiling used genomic DNA as template. TCRdb redid the calling of the reads with MiXCR, one entry per CDR3 protein. This sample has about 190,000 distinct CDR3 sequences; 50% to 75% occur once, and the top ten carry around 45%. This CDR3 comprises 11 residues. The germline CDR1 and CDR2 sequences are SNHLY and FYNNEI. The V end lost 4 bases, the J end lost 3 bases, and 4 bases lay between the germline ends. The chain recombines TRBV2 with TRBJ2-7; D ambiguous. The TCR was taken from a human donor with severe aplastic anemia or a healthy control (not recorded which). The sequenced sample was sorted CD4+, CD8+, or CD8+CD57+ T cells (not recorded which) from PBMCs. The CDR3 nucleotides are TGTGCCAGCAGTGGCAACTACGAGCAGTACTTC. Encoded protein: CASSGNYEQYF.